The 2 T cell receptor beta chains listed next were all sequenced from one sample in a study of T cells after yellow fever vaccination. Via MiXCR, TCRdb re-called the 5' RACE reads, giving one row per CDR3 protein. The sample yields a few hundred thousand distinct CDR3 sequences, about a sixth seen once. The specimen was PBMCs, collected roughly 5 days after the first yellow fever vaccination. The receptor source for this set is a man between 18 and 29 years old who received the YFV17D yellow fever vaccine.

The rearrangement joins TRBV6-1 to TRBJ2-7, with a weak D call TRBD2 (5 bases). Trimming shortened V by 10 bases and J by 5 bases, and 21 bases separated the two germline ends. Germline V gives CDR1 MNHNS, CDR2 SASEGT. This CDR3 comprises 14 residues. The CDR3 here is CATPVRGRLDEQYF. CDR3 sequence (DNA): TGTGCCACCCCCGTCCGGGGAAGGCTCGACGAGCAGTACTTC.

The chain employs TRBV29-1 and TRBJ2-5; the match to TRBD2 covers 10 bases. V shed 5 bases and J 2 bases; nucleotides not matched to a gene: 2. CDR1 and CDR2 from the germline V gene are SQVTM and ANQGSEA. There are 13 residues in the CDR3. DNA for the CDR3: TGCAGCGTTCCTAGCGGGGGACAAGAGACCCAGTACTTC. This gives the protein CSVPSGGQETQYF.